This TCR beta chain was retrieved from a study of blood T cells in healthy people across ages. Findings of the study overall: Donors of long life had a larger count of naive CD4+ cells and greater diversity than aged donors.

Concerning this clonotype itself: The antigen is unknown.

The germline CDR1 and CDR2 sequences are SGHAT and FQDESV (reference sequence). This CDR3 is built from 17 residues. The V gene end was trimmed by 6 bases and the J gene end by 2 bases; junction bases not matched to a gene: 12. Alongside a J-beta primer mix, a sample-barcoded 5' primer served in a second PCR lasting roughly 7 to 11 cycles. Each CDR3 protein gets one entry after TCRdb re-called the 5' RACE reads with MiXCR. This table has approximately 2,000,000 distinct CDR3 sequences, about 39% appearing once. Sample: blood. The TCR was taken from a human donor in good health. V gene TRBV11-1 combines with J gene TRBJ2-3; 9 bases are a match to TRBD2. The CDR3: CASSRTSAESPTDTQYF. For the CDR3, the DNA is TGTGCCAGCAGTCGGACTAGCGCCGAATCCCCCACAGATACGCAGTATTTT.